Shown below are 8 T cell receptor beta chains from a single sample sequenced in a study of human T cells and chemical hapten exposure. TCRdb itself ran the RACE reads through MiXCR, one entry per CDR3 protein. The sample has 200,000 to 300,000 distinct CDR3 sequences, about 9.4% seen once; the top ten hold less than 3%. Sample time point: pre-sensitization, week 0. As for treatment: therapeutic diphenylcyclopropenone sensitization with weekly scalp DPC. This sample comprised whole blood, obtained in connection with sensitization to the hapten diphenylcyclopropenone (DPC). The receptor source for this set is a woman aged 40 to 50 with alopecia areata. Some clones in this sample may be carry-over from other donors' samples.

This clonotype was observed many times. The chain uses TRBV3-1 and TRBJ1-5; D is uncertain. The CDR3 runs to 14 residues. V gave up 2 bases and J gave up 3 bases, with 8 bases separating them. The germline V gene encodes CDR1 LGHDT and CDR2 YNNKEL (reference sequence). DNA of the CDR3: TGTGCCAGCAGCCAAACCAGCTCCAATCAGCCCCAGCATTTT. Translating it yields CASSQTSSNQPQHF.

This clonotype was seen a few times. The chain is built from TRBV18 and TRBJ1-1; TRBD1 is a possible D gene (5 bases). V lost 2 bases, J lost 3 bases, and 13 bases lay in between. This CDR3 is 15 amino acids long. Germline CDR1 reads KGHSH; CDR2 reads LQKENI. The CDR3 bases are TGTGCCAGCTCACCATCGGGGGGAGTGGACACTGAAGCTTTCTTT. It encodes CASSPSGGVDTEAFF.

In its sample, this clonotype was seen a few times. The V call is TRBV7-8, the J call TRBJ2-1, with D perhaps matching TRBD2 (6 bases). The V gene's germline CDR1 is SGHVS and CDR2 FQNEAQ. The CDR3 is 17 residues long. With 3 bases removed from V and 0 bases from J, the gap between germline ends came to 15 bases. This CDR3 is CASSFAGTASSYNEQFF. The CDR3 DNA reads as TGTGCCAGCAGCTTCGCCGGGACTGCTAGCTCCTACAATGAGCAGTTCTTC.

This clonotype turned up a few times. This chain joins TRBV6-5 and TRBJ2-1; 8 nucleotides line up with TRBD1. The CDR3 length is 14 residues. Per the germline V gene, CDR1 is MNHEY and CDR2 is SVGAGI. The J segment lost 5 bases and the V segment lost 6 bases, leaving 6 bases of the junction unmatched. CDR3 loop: CASRPTGADNEQFF. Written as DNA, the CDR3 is TGTGCCAGCAGACCGACAGGGGCCGACAATGAGCAGTTCTTC.

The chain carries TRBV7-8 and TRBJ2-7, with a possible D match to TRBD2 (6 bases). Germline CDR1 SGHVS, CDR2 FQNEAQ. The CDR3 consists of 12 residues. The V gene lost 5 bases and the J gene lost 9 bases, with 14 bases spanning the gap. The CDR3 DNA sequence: TGTGCCAGCAGCCCGCGGGGAGTCAGGCAGTACTTC. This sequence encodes CASSPRGVRQYF.

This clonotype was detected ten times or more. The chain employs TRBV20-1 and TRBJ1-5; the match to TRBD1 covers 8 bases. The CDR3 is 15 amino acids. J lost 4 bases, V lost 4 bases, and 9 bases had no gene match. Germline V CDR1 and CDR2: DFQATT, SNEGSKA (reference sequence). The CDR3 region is CSATQGAGMNQPQHF. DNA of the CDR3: TGCAGTGCTACTCAGGGGGCTGGCATGAATCAGCCCCAGCATTTT.

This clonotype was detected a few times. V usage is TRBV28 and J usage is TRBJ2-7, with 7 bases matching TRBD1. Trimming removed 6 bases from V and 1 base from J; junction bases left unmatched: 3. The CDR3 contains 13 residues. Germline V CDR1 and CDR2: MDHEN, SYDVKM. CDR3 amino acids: CASSQGQSYEQYF. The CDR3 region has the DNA TGTGCCAGCAGCCAGGGACAGTCCTACGAGCAGTACTTC.

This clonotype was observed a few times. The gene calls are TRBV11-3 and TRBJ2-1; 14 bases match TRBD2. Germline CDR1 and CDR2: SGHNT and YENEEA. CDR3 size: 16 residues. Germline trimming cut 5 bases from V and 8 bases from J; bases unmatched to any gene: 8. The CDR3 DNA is TGTGCCAGCAGCCCGCGACTAGCGGGAGGGTTCGATGAGCAGTTCTTC. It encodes CASSPRLAGGFDEQFF.